The clone carrying this TCR beta chain has at least ten counts. As yet, its antigen is unknown. V was clipped by 1 base and J by 3 bases; unmatched bases: 5. This CDR3 is built from 16 residues. The germline CDR1 and CDR2 sequences are SGHTA and FQGNSA. A single record per CDR3 protein comes from TCRdb applying MiXCR to the reads. The sample includes about 300,000 distinct CDR3 sequences, roughly a tenth of them seen just once. These data come from a study of T cell repertoires in cytomegalovirus infection. Overall study: An indication of both CMV infection and matching HLA type came from public TCR beta signatures.

The study, taken as a whole, reports: It was HLA-C-restricted CMV-specific TCR beta clonotypes that dominated the response ex vivo.

This receptor was identified in a human donor in good health (CMV status not recorded). Some clones in this sample may be carry-over from other donors' samples. The V and J genes are TRBV7-2 and TRBJ2-3; the match to TRBD1 covers 9 bases. The material sequenced was PBMCs. The CDR3 loop is CASSLGGTGTTDTQYF. The DNA of the CDR3 is TGTGCCAGCAGCTTAGGAGGGACAGGGACAACAGATACGCAGTATTTT.